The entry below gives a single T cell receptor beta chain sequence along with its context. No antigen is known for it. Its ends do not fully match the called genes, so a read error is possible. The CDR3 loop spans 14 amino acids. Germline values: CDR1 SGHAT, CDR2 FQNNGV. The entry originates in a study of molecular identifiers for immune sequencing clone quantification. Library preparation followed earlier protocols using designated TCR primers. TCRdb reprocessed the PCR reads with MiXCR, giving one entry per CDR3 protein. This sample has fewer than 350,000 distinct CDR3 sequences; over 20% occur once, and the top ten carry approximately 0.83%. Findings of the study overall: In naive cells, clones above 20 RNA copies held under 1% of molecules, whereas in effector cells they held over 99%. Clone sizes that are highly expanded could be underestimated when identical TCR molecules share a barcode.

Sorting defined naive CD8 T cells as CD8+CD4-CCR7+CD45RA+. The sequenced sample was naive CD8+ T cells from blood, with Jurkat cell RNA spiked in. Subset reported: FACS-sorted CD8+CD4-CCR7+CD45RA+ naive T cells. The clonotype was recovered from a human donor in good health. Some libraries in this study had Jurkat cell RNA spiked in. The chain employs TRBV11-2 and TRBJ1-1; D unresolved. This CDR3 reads CASSLGGLNIEAFF. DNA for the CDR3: TGTGCCAGCAGCTTAGGGGGATTGAACATTGAAGCTTTCTTT.